The rows below give T cell receptor beta chains drawn from one sample of a study of T cells in Graves' hyperthyroidism and ophthalmopathy. Using its own MiXCR run on the multiplex PCR reads, TCRdb lists one record per CDR3 protein. The table lists over 350,000 distinct CDR3 sequences, about 15% of them singletons, with over 10% in the top ten. Sequencing was done on a sample of blood. All receptors derive from a man younger than 30 with Graves' ophthalmopathy. Both conserved end residues are part of each CDR3. A D gene is named only where the DNA matches it firmly. Clone sizes are shown as once, few, many or a size class.

V	D	size	J	DNA	CDR3
TRBV20-1	TRBD2	many	TRBJ2-7	TGCAGTGCTGATCACCTAGCGGGGGGAACCTACGAGCAGTACTTC	CSADHLAGGTYEQYF
TRBV7-2	TRBD1	few	TRBJ1-5	TGTGCCAGCAGCTTAGCGTACAGGGGATCGGGGGCCCAGCATTTT	CASSLAYRGSGAQHF
TRBV7-9	NA	few	TRBJ1-1	TGTGCCAGCAGCTTACTTTGGGGGAACACTGAAGCTTTCTTT	CASSLLWGNTEAFF
TRBV7-9	NA	many	TRBJ1-5	TGTGCCAGCAGCGATGCAGGTAGGGGCCAAGGTAATCAGCCCCAGCATTTT	CASSDAGRGQGNQPQHF
TRBV5-1	NA	many	TRBJ1-4	TGCGCCAGCAGCCCATACCTAGAGGGGCCAGCGGGACTGTTTTTT	CASSPYLEGPAGLFF
TRBV2	TRBD2	many	TRBJ2-1	TGTGCCAGCTGTGCTAGCGGGATTTACAATGAGCAGTTCTTC	CASCASGIYNEQFF
TRBV6-5	NA	many	TRBJ2-7	TGTGCCAGCAGTTACTCGGTACTGGCACCCCAATCCTACGAGCAGTACTTC	CASSYSVLAPQSYEQYF
TRBV6-5	TRBD1	many	TRBJ2-7	TGTGCCAGCAGTTACAGGACAGGGTACTACGAGCAGTACTTC	CASSYRTGYYEQYF
TRBV4-1	NA	few	TRBJ1-6	TGCGCCAGCAGCCAAGAGGGACTGCTCTCCTATAATTCACCCCTCCACTTT	CASSQEGLLSYNSPLHF
TRBV20-1	TRBD2	many	TRBJ2-7	TGCAGTGCTAGAGATGGGGGGGTCCACGAGCAGTACTTC	CSARDGGVHEQYF